Shown below are 15 T cell receptor beta chains from a single sample sequenced in a study of blood T cells in healthy people across ages. Together with a sample-barcoded 5' primer, a J-beta primer mix was included in a second PCR lasting roughly 7 to 11 cycles. TCRdb passed the 5' RACE reads through MiXCR, listing each CDR3 protein once. The top ten hold approximately 30% of the sample, which has about 290,000 distinct CDR3 sequences, 27% seen once. Sequenced input: blood. The receptor set was obtained from a woman aged 70-85 years in good health.

This chain connects TRBV5-1 to TRBJ2-6, with 7 bases that match TRBD1. From germline, CDR1 is SGHRS and CDR2 YFSETQ. This CDR3 is 16 amino acids long. V shed 2 bases, J shed 2 bases, and the junction held 4 bases outside the gene matches. In nucleotides, the CDR3 is TGCGCCAGCAGCTTAGATCAGGGGGCTGGGGCCAACGTCCTGACTTTC. Its translation is CASSLDQGAGANVLTF.

The gene calls are TRBV12-3 or TRBV12-4 and TRBJ2-1; D might be TRBD1 (5 bases). The CDR3 loop spans 15 amino acids. V lost 3 bases to trimming and J lost 4 bases, with 13 bases between them. The CDR3 DNA sequence: TGTGCCAGCAGTTTGGGCGTAGGGGCTTACAATGAGCAGTTCTTC. Translating it yields CASSLGVGAYNEQFF.

V and J are TRBV29-1 and TRBJ2-2; weak D call: TRBD2 (5 bases). Between the trimmed V and J ends, which lost 7 bases and 4 bases, there was a span of 10 bases. Germline V gene data show CDR1 as SQVTM and CDR2 as ANQGSEA. The length of the CDR3 is 12 residues. The CDR3 protein is CSGLSGTGELFF. DNA of the CDR3: TGCAGCGGATTGAGCGGCACCGGGGAGCTGTTTTTT.

The CDR3 sequence is CSARSLLGHDTQYF. The CDR3 nucleotides are TGCAGTGCTAGATCCTTACTCGGCCACGATACGCAGTATTTT. The chain links TRBV20-1 to TRBJ2-3; no clear D gene. V was clipped by 2 bases and J by 6 bases, with 15 bases between them. Germline values: CDR1 DFQATT, CDR2 SNEGSKA (reference sequence). This CDR3 comprises 14 residues.

This clonotype came up many times. This chain connects TRBV20-1 to TRBJ2-5; TRBD1 matches 8 bases. Germline trimming cut 2 bases from V and 7 bases from J; bases unmatched to any gene: 12. The germline V gene encodes CDR1 DFQATT and CDR2 SNEGSKA (reference sequence). This CDR3 region has 15 residues. The CDR3, as DNA: TGCAGTGCTAGAACCCCGGGACAGGAGACCGGGACCCAGTACTTC. Encoded protein: CSARTPGQETGTQYF.

The sample holds a few counts of this clonotype. The chain carries TRBV20-1 and TRBJ2-3; 7 bases fit TRBD2. Germline values: CDR1 DFQATT, CDR2 SNEGSKA (reference sequence). The CDR3 is 14 amino acids. Germline trimming cut 1 base from V and 5 bases from J; bases unmatched to any gene: 6. The CDR3 region is CSARVSGGGDTQYF. The CDR3 nucleotides read TGCAGTGCTAGAGTTTCGGGCGGGGGAGATACGCAGTATTTT.

This chain connects TRBV10-3 to TRBJ2-6, with unresolved D. Germline CDR1 ENHRY, CDR2 SYGVKD. Trimming took off 10 bases at V and 0 bases at J, with 10 bases between the two ends. The CDR3 covers 14 residues. The CDR3 loop reads CATSDHSGANVLTF. The CDR3 DNA reads as TGTGCCACCTCGGACCACTCTGGGGCCAACGTCCTGACTTTC.

The chain uses TRBV12-3 or TRBV12-4 and TRBJ1-2, with 10 bases lining up with TRBD1. The ends lost 5 bases at V and 9 bases at J; junction bases unmatched: 3. This CDR3 region has 12 residues. The CDR3 sequence is CASSPTGGSYTF. CDR3 sequence (DNA): TGTGCCAGCAGTCCGACAGGGGGCAGCTACACCTTC.

A few counts support this clonotype. This chain joins TRBV29-1 and TRBJ2-5; possibly TRBD1 for D (5 bases). The length of the CDR3 is 13 residues. The germline V gene encodes CDR1 SQVTM and CDR2 ANQGSEA. The V end was cut by 5 bases, the J end by 5 bases, with 15 bases between. The CDR3 DNA reads TGCAGCGTTCTTGACAGTGGGCTGGAGACCCAGTACTTC. It specifies CSVLDSGLETQYF.

This clonotype occurred a few times. The V call is TRBV2, the J call TRBJ1-5; D not resolved. This CDR3 is 14 amino acids long. Trimming left V 5 bases short and J 2 bases short, with 10 bases between. Germline CDR1 and CDR2: SNHLY and FYNNEI. In DNA form, the CDR3 reads TGTGCCAGCAGTCCGGACGGGGGCAATCAGCCCCAGCATTTT. The encoded protein is CASSPDGGNQPQHF. The variable domain in full, completed from reference TRBV2 and TRBJ1-5, reads EPEVTQTPSHQVTQMGQEVILRCVPISNHLYFYWYRQILGQKVEFLVSFYNNEISEKSEIFDDQFSVERPDGSNFTLKIRSTKLEDSAMYFCASSPDGGNQPQHFGDGTRLSIL.

This clonotype was seen only a few times. This sequence joins TRBV3-1 and TRBJ2-6; 12 nucleotides agree with TRBD1. V shed 4 bases, J shed 4 bases, and the junction held 5 bases outside the gene matches. Germline values: CDR1 LGHDT, CDR2 YNNKEL (reference sequence). The CDR3 sequence is 17 residues long. The CDR3 coding sequence is TGTGCCAGCAGCCGGGGACAGGGGGCGACGGGGGCCAACGTCCTGACTTTC. Its protein is CASSRGQGATGANVLTF.

The chain has TRBV20-1 and TRBJ2-5, with 8 nucleotides matching TRBD2. The J call may be in error: the DNA end matches TRBJ2-1 better. CDR3 size: 15 residues. In germline, CDR1 is DFQATT, CDR2 SNEGSKA (reference sequence). The CDR3 DNA follows: TGCAGTGCTAGAGTTTCAAGCGGGAGTCCGAGTGAGCAGTTCTTC. Translated, it gives CSARVSSGSPSEQFF.

The rearrangement links TRBV7-9 to TRBJ2-5; possibly TRBD1 for D (6 bases). Trimming left V 4 bases short and J 5 bases short, with 17 bases between. The germline V gene has CDR1 SEHNR and CDR2 FQNEAQ (reference sequence). The CDR3 length is 15 residues. The CDR3 DNA reads TGTGCCAGCAGCTCGTACAGGGTTCCAGGGGAGACCCAGTACTTC. Its translation is CASSSYRVPGETQYF.

The gene calls are TRBV4-1 and TRBJ2-3; D is ambiguous. The V end was cut by 1 base, the J end by 10 bases, with 12 bases between. Germline values: CDR1 MGHRA, CDR2 YSYEKL. The CDR3 runs 13 residues. The CDR3 reads CASSQAWDPSQYF. The CDR3 DNA sequence: TGCGCCAGCAGCCAAGCCTGGGATCCATCGCAGTATTTT.

The V call is TRBV6-1, the J call TRBJ1-2; D gene uncertain. This CDR3 comprises 15 residues. The V and J ends lost 2 bases and 4 bases respectively, with 14 bases between them. Germline-derived CDR1 and CDR2 are MNHNS and SASEGT. Written as DNA, the CDR3 is TGTGCCAGCAGTGAACCCGTCGGAGCGATCTATGGCTACACCTTC. Translation: CASSEPVGAIYGYTF.